This T cell receptor beta chain was recorded in a study of OX40 agonist ivuxolimab in advanced cancers. On the study more broadly: Ivuxolimab, an antibody acting as an agonist of OX40 (CD134), was used to treat patients. Findings of the study overall: Several nonresponders also turned out to have low normalized T-cell clonal expansion.

The germline CDR1 and CDR2 sequences are SGHVS and FQNEAQ. The CDR3 is made up of 15 amino acids. Deletions cut 5 bases from V and 3 bases from J, with 17 bases between. Only in-frame clones appear in the TCRdb table, and some are missing; sequencing was by immunoSEQ multiplex PCR. The sample gives about 45,000 clones, around 90% of which show up once; over 12% is in the top ten. As regards this clone: Its specificity is not known.

Patients who had autoimmune disease history or got systemic immunosuppression were left out. Blood was sampled at baseline, cycle 4 day 1, and cycle 7 day 1. The receptor was derived from an adult with an advanced solid tumor such as melanoma, head and neck, liver or kidney cancer. Here the sequenced sample was CD4+ or CD8+ T cells sorted from blood, taken in a trial of the OX40 agonist ivuxolimab. The rearrangement joins TRBV7-8 to TRBJ2-7; a weak D match, TRBD2 (6 bases). CDR3 protein: CASSPAGGEYYEQYF. CDR3 bases: TGTGCCAGCAGCCCCGCTGGCGGGGAATACTACGAGCAGTACTTC.